Listed below are T cell receptor beta chains from one sample, sequenced in a study of shared clonotypes between healthy human individuals. Measured with immunoSEQ multiplex PCR; TCRdb has only the in-frame clones, and not every one. This repertoire shows millions of clones, 95% found once; its top ten account for under 0.15%. Source material: naive CD4+ T cells sorted from blood. The receptors were sampled from a man between 18 and 35 years old in good health. The CDR3 runs from the conserved cysteine through the conserved F or W. Each record gives: V gene, clone size, J gene, D gene, CDR3 DNA, CDR3 protein. The D gene is left open where the match is weak. The listing skips clone size in some rows; elsewhere it reads once, few, many or a size class.

V: TRBV2
size: -
J: TRBJ2-6
D: TRBD2
DNA: TGTGCCAGCAGTGGACAGCGGGGTACTGGGGCCAACGTCCTGACTTTC
CDR3: CASSGQRGTGANVLTF

V: TRBV29-1
size: -
J: TRBJ2-3
D: -
DNA: TGCAGCGGCCTGACGGTAGGCGCAGATACGCAGTATTTT
CDR3: CSGLTVGADTQYF

V: TRBV5-4
size: once
J: TRBJ2-7
D: TRBD1
DNA: TGTGCCAGCAGCTTGAGGGGGCCCCGCGTGGAGCAGTACTTC
CDR3: CASSLRGPRVEQYF

V: TRBV18
size: -
J: TRBJ2-7
D: TRBD2
DNA: TGTGCCAGCGCTCGGGCTAGCGGGGACTACGAGCAGTACTTC
CDR3: CASARASGDYEQYF

V: TRBV9
size: -
J: TRBJ2-7
D: -
DNA: TGTGCCAGCAGCGTAGCTGATCACTACGAGCAGTACTTC
CDR3: CASSVADHYEQYF

V: TRBV10-3
size: -
J: TRBJ1-2
D: TRBD1
DNA: TGTGCCATCACTCGGGACAGCTATGGCTACACCTTC
CDR3: CAITRDSYGYTF

V: TRBV6-5
size: -
J: TRBJ2-7
D: TRBD1
DNA: TGTGCCAGCAGTTACTCGACCGGGACAGCTTATTACGAGCAGTACTTC
CDR3: CASSYSTGTAYYEQYF

V: TRBV21-1
size: -
J: TRBJ2-7
D: -
DNA: TGTGCCAGCAGCGCCCAAGAGGTCCGGGGGCGAAGGAACGAGCAGTACTTC
CDR3: CASSAQEVRGRRNEQYF

V: TRBV10-1
size: -
J: TRBJ1-3
D: -
DNA: TGCGCCAGCAGTGGATCCGGTGGACAGAGCTCTGGAAACACCATATATTTT
CDR3: CASSGSGGQSSGNTIYF

V: TRBV13
size: once
J: TRBJ2-5
D: -
DNA: TGTGCCAGCAGCTTGAGGAGCGGACAAGAGACCCAGTACTTC
CDR3: CASSLRSGQETQYF

V: TRBV5-1
size: -
J: TRBJ2-3
D: -
DNA: TGCGCCAGCAGCCTATGGGGGGCCGAAAAAGATACGCAGTATTTT
CDR3: CASSLWGAEKDTQYF

V: TRBV15
size: -
J: TRBJ2-5
D: TRBD2
DNA: TGTGCCACCAGCAGAGATTCCCCGGGGGGGCCAGAGACCCAGTACTTC
CDR3: CATSRDSPGGPETQYF

V: TRBV7-9
size: once
J: TRBJ1-1
D: TRBD1
DNA: TGTGCCAGCAGCCCCCAGGGGGAGGGCACTGAAGCTTTCTTT
CDR3: CASSPQGEGTEAFF

V: TRBV27
size: -
J: TRBJ2-7
D: -
DNA: TGTGCCAGCAGTCTCCACCTGTCGGGAGCGACCCCCTACGAGCAGTACTTC
CDR3: CASSLHLSGATPYEQYF

V: TRBV28
size: -
J: TRBJ1-5
D: -
DNA: TGTGCCAGCAGCCCTGGAGGGCCAAGAAATCAGCCCCAGCATTTT
CDR3: CASSPGGPRNQPQHF

V: TRBV6-1
size: -
J: TRBJ2-2
D: -
DNA: TGTGCCAGCAGATATAGCCCCGGGGAGCTGTTTTTT
CDR3: CASRYSPGELFF

V: TRBV5-1
size: -
J: TRBJ2-3
D: -
DNA: TGCGCCAGCAGCTCCGCCCCGGGGGTTGTGGCAGATACGCAGTATTTT
CDR3: CASSSAPGVVADTQYF

V: TRBV27
size: -
J: TRBJ2-7
D: -
DNA: TGTGCCAGCAGTTTCGAGCGGGCCAGGGACGAGCAGTACTTC
CDR3: CASSFERARDEQYF